The 28 T cell receptor beta chains given below trace back to one sample, sequenced in a study of cytomegalovirus exposure and HLA in healthy donors. Primers included in the PCR were 60 Vbeta and 13 Jbeta primers. Sequencing used immunoSEQ multiplex PCR; TCRdb keeps in-frame clones, though not all of them. The table records about 140,000 clones, around 77% of them present only once. Sequenced input: PBMCs. These TCRs come from a man aged 25 to 45 in good health and CMV-seronegative.

To note about this clone: In the same sample, other DNA sequences code for this CDR3. The chain carries TRBV2 and TRBJ2-7; 11 positions match TRBD2. The CDR3 is 14 amino acids. Losses at the gene ends were 6 bases for V and 10 bases for J; bases not matched to a gene: 11. From germline, CDR1 is SNHLY and CDR2 FYNNEI. CDR3 amino acids: CASRVILGLAGQYF. The CDR3 bases are TGTGCCAGCAGAGTAATTCTCGGACTAGCGGGCCAGTACTTC.

This chain links TRBV5-1 with TRBJ1-2; no firm D call. The CDR3 spans 15 residues. Germline CDR1 reads SGHRS; CDR2 reads YFSETQ. Trimming removed 0 bases at V and 4 bases at J, with 13 bases between. CDR3 residues: CASSLAGTRGYGYTF. For the CDR3, the DNA is TGCGCCAGCAGCTTGGCCGGAACCCGCGGCTATGGCTACACCTTC.

The chain couples TRBV27 to TRBJ2-5; D gene unclear. The CDR3 consists of 14 residues. Trimming shortened V by 3 bases and J by 1 base, and 9 bases separated the two germline ends. Germline V lookup: CDR1 MNHEY, CDR2 SMNVEV (reference sequence). CDR3 DNA sequence: TGTGCCAGCAGTTTTGGGTCAGGCCAAGAGACCCAGTACTTC. It codes for CASSFGSGQETQYF.

A few counts support this clone. The rearrangement joins TRBV19 to TRBJ1-5; no clear D gene. The CDR3 extends over 15 amino acids. V was shortened by 5 bases and J by 2 bases, with 13 bases between the two germline ends. Germline-derived CDR1 and CDR2 are LNHDA and SQIVND (reference sequence). The CDR3, as DNA: TGTGCCAGTAGTTCTCAGGCTGGTGGCAATCAGCCCCAGCATTTT. Translating it yields CASSSQAGGNQPQHF.

The genes are TRBV11-2 and TRBJ1-1; 8 nucleotides line up with TRBD1. CDR3 size: 15 residues. The germline gives CDR1 SGHAT, CDR2 FQNNGV. The V and J ends lost 6 bases and 10 bases, in that order; junction bases with no gene match: 16. The CDR3 loop is CASSLSLRTGIGAFF. Here the CDR3 DNA reads TGTGCCAGCAGTTTATCTTTGAGGACAGGGATCGGAGCTTTCTTT.

The DNA for the CDR3 is TGTGCCAGCAGTTCGGCTAGCGGAAACACCGGGGAGCTGTTTTTT. It specifies CASSSASGNTGELFF. The chain carries TRBV6-5 and TRBJ2-2, with 7 nucleotides matching TRBD2. The CDR3 has 15 residues. Losses at the gene ends were 4 bases for V and 2 bases for J; bases not matched to a gene: 4. Germline lookup yields CDR1 MNHEY and CDR2 SVGAGI.

J is TRBJ2-7 and V is TRBV11-2; 13 bases agree with TRBD2. Germline CDR1 is SGHAT and CDR2 is FQNNGV. The length of the CDR3 is 15 residues. The V gene end was trimmed by 0 bases and the J gene end by 4 bases; junction bases not matched to a gene: 0. The CDR3 nucleotides read TGTGCCAGCAGCTTAGAACTAGCGGGAGGGTACGAGCAGTACTTC. Translation: CASSLELAGGYEQYF. The full variable domain, in which reference TRBV11-2 and TRBJ2-7 provide the parts outside the CDR3, is EAGVAQSPRYKIIEKRQSVAFWCNPISGHATLYWYQQILGQGPKLLIQFQNNGVVDDSQLPKDRFSAERLKGVDSTLKIQPAKLEDSAVYLCASSLELAGGYEQYFGPGTRLTVT.

This clone showed up just once. CDR3 bases: TGTGCCAGCAGACGGACAGCTAGCACAGATACGCAGTATTTT. This gives the protein CASRRTASTDTQYF. This chain connects TRBV28 to TRBJ2-3; TRBD1 might be the D (6 bases). This CDR3 is 14 amino acids long. V lost 6 bases, J lost 0 bases, and 10 bases lay in between. The germline gives CDR1 MDHEN, CDR2 SYDVKM.

V and J are TRBV29-1 and TRBJ1-1; no definite D call. Between the trimmed V and J ends, which lost 1 base and 1 base, there was a span of 10 bases. Germline loops: CDR1 SQVTM, CDR2 ANQGSEA. CDR3 length equals 14 residues. The CDR3 nucleotides read TGCAGCGTTGAAGGGGCCGGGGAGAACACTGAAGCTTTCTTT. This codes for CSVEGAGENTEAFF.

V is TRBV5-4 and J is TRBJ2-7; D is possibly TRBD2 (5 bases). V was cut by 2 bases and J by 3 bases, with 6 bases left in between. The CDR3 extends over 12 amino acids. CDR1 and CDR2 (germline): SGHNT, YYREEE (reference sequence). The CDR3 DNA reads TGTGCCAGCAGCTTCGGGATCTACGAGCAGTACTTC. The encoded protein is CASSFGIYEQYF.

This chain uses TRBV9 with TRBJ2-1, with 12 bases fitting TRBD2. Unmatched junction bases numbered 2, after V lost 0 bases and J lost 4 bases. The CDR3 runs to 16 residues. Germline assignment: CDR1 SGDLS and CDR2 YYNGEE. CDR3 sequence reads: CASSVGTSGTYNEQFF. The CDR3 DNA reads as TGTGCCAGCAGCGTAGGGACTAGCGGGACTTACAATGAGCAGTTCTTC.

This CDR3 is CASSSLAGREAPLHF. In DNA form, the CDR3 reads TGCGCCAGCAGCTCCCTAGCGGGGCGCGAGGCACCCCTCCACTTT. The chain recombines TRBV5-1 with TRBJ1-6; D might be TRBD1 (5 bases). This CDR3 has 15 residues. The germline CDR1 and CDR2 sequences are SGHRS and YFSETQ. Trimming pared 3 bases from V and 11 bases from J, leaving 18 bases between. Full variable domain (rest looked up from reference TRBV5-1 and TRBJ1-6): KAGVTQTPRYLIKTRGQQVTLSCSPISGHRSVSWYQQTPGQGLQFLFEYFSETQRNKGNFPGRFSGRQFSNSRSEMNVSTLELGDSALYLCASSSLAGREAPLHFGNGTRLTVT.

The chain joins TRBV25-1 to TRBJ2-2, with TRBD1 matching over 8 bases. The CDR3 runs to 17 residues. Per germline, CDR1 MGHDK and CDR2 SYGVNS. Losses at the gene ends were 9 bases for V and 2 bases for J; bases not matched to a gene: 14. The CDR3 protein is CASQSSGGVRNTGELFF. CDR3 sequence (DNA): TGTGCCAGTCAAAGCTCAGGGGGCGTTAGAAACACCGGGGAGCTGTTTTTT.

This rearrangement joins TRBV7-8 to TRBJ1-2; 11 bases are a match to TRBD1. CDR1 and CDR2 (germline): SGHVS, FQNEAQ. The CDR3 length is 19 residues. J lost 4 bases, V lost 5 bases, and 18 bases had no gene match. CDR3 loop: CASSLRDRGYPVALYGYTF. CDR3 DNA sequence: TGTGCCAGCAGCCTCAGGGACAGGGGGTATCCGGTGGCCCTCTATGGCTACACCTTC.

The chain is built from TRBV29-1 and TRBJ2-7; TRBD2 agrees at 9 bases. The V segment lost 0 bases and the J segment 4 bases; nucleotides outside the gene matches: 7. Germline-derived CDR1 and CDR2 are SQVTM and ANQGSEA. The length of the CDR3 is 15 residues. CDR3 loop: CSVEDTRGGSYEQYF. The CDR3 DNA reads TGCAGCGTTGAAGATACGCGGGGGGGAAGTTACGAGCAGTACTTC.

CDR3 sequence: CASSLGGRQFSGANVLTF. The CDR3 bases are TGTGCCAGCAGCTTGGGTGGGCGACAGTTCTCTGGGGCCAACGTCCTGACTTTC. V gene TRBV5-4 combines with J gene TRBJ2-6; D might be TRBD1 (5 bases). The germline gives CDR1 SGHNT, CDR2 YYREEE (reference sequence). V lost 0 bases and J lost 0, with 13 bases in between. The CDR3 length is 18 residues.

To note about this clone: A read error may produce the germline difference seen at one junction end. The V and J genes are TRBV7-9 and TRBJ2-3, with TRBD2 as a possible D gene (5 bases). This CDR3 is built from 12 residues. The germline V gene encodes CDR1 SEHNR and CDR2 FQNEAQ (reference sequence). The CDR3 protein is CSSGRGTDTQYF. CDR3 nucleotides: TGTTCCAGCGGCCGGGGCACAGATACGCAGTATTTT. The full variable domain, rest sourced from reference TRBV7-9 and TRBJ2-3, is DTGVSQNPRHKITKRGQNVTFRCDPISEHNRLYWYRQTLGQGPEFLTYFQNEAQLEKSRLLSDRFSAERPKGSFSTLEIQRTEQGDSAMYLCSSGRGTDTQYFGPGTRLTVL.

This clone was observed a single time. The chain carries TRBV7-9 and TRBJ1-4, with TRBD1 as a possible D gene (5 bases). There are 15 residues in the CDR3. V dropped 1 base and J dropped 4 bases, with 10 bases sitting between them. The V gene's germline CDR1 is SEHNR and CDR2 FQNEAQ (reference sequence). The chain's CDR3 is CASSLGTGLNEKLFF. In nucleotides, the CDR3 is TGTGCCAGCAGCTTAGGAACAGGCCTTAATGAAAAACTGTTTTTT.

The rearrangement uses TRBV28 and TRBJ2-5, with 12 bases identical to TRBD2. V shed 6 bases, J shed 6 bases, and the junction held 5 bases outside the gene matches. The length of the CDR3 is 14 residues. Germline CDR1 and CDR2: MDHEN and SYDVKM. This CDR3 reads CASRPGLAGKTQYF. The CDR3 DNA is TGTGCCAGCAGGCCAGGACTAGCGGGGAAGACCCAGTACTTC.

The rearrangement links TRBV6-5 to TRBJ1-6; 9 positions match TRBD1. Trimming took 2 bases from V and 7 from J; bases not matched to a gene: 3. Germline CDR1 and CDR2: MNHEY and SVGAGI. The CDR3 is made up of 15 amino acids. The CDR3 reads CASSYEGTGNSPLHF. The CDR3 region has the DNA TGTGCCAGCAGTTACGAAGGGACAGGGAATTCACCCCTCCACTTT.

The V and J genes are TRBV5-1 and TRBJ2-1, with 7 nucleotides matching TRBD1. The CDR3 runs 14 residues. Per germline, CDR1 SGHRS and CDR2 YFSETQ. V gave up 4 bases and J gave up 4 bases; unmatched junction bases: 5. CDR3 nucleotide sequence: TGCGCCAGCAGCGGGACAGCTAAATACAATGAGCAGTTCTTC. Its translation is CASSGTAKYNEQFF.

V usage is TRBV28 and J usage is TRBJ1-2; the match to TRBD1 covers 11 bases. Trimming cost V 3 bases and J 7 bases; bases outside gene matches: 7. The CDR3 sequence is 15 residues long. Germline V gene sequence: CDR1 MDHEN, CDR2 SYDVKM. The CDR3 region has the DNA TGTGCCAGCAGTTTCCCCGGGACAGGGGGACGTGGCTACACCTTC. It codes for CASSFPGTGGRGYTF.

The chain is built from TRBV7-6 and TRBJ1-4; no reliable D call. This CDR3 has 16 residues. Trimming removed 5 bases at V and 7 bases at J, with 20 bases between. The germline V gene has CDR1 SGHVS and CDR2 FNYEAQ. The CDR3 nucleotides read TGTGCCAGCAGCCAAACCTATGGGCCCCGGGGTGAAAAACTGTTTTTT. This encodes CASSQTYGPRGEKLFF.

There are a few counts of this clone. The V and J genes are TRBV19 and TRBJ1-5; a weak D match, TRBD1 (5 bases). Germline CDR1 reads LNHDA; CDR2 reads SQIVND (reference sequence). Between the trimmed V and J ends, which lost 7 bases and 3 bases, there was a span of 16 bases. The CDR3 loop spans 15 amino acids. The CDR3 DNA is TGTGCCAGTACCGACAGAACCCTATACAATCAGCCCCAGCATTTT. Its protein product is CASTDRTLYNQPQHF.

This CDR3 reads CASSYSDSEKLFF. In DNA form, the CDR3 reads TGTGCCAGCAGTTACTCGGACAGCGAAAAACTGTTTTTT. This rearrangement joins TRBV6-5 to TRBJ1-4, with D tentatively TRBD1 (6 bases). The CDR3 sequence is 13 residues long. Germline CDR1 MNHEY, CDR2 SVGAGI. The V end lost 0 bases, the J end lost 8 bases, and 7 bases lay between the germline ends.

This chain uses TRBV7-9 with TRBJ2-7; D not certain. The ends were cut back, 1 base at V and 3 bases at J, with 7 bases in the middle. Germline V gene lookup returns CDR1 SEHNR and CDR2 FQNEAQ (reference sequence). The CDR3 totals 13 residues. The DNA of the CDR3 is TGTGCCAGCAGCTTAGGTACAGTCTACGAGCAGTACTTC. Amino acids: CASSLGTVYEQYF.

The genes are TRBV30 and TRBJ1-2; D is undetermined. CDR1 and CDR2 from the germline V gene are GTSNPN and SVGIG (reference sequence). The CDR3 is 13 amino acids. V shed 2 bases and J shed 1 base, with 8 bases lying between them. The CDR3 spells CAWSPGNNYGYTF. The CDR3, as DNA: TGTGCCTGGAGTCCCGGGAATAACTATGGCTACACCTTC.

A few counts support this clone. This sequence joins TRBV6-1 and TRBJ1-1, with TRBD1 as a possible D gene (5 bases). The V and J ends lost 2 bases and 1 base respectively, with 14 bases between them. Germline V lookup: CDR1 MNHNS, CDR2 SASEGT. The CDR3 consists of 16 residues. This CDR3 is CASSETSVRANTEAFF. DNA for the CDR3: TGTGCCAGCAGTGAAACTTCGGTCAGGGCGAACACTGAAGCTTTCTTT.